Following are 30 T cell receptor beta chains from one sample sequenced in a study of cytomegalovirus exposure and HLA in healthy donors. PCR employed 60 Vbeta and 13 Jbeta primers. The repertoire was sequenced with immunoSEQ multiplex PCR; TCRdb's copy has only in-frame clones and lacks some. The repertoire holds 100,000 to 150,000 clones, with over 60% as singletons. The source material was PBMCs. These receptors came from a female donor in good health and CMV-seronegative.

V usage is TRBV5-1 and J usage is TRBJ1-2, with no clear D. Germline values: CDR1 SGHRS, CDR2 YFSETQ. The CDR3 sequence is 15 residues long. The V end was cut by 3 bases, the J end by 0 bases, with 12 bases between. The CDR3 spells CASSSGPGANYGYTF. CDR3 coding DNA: TGCGCCAGCAGCTCCGGACCGGGAGCTAACTATGGCTACACCTTC.

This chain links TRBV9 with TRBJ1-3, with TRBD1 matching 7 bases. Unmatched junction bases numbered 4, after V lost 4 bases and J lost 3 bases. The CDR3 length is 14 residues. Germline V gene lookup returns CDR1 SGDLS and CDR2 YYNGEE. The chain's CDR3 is CASSPDRVGNTIYF. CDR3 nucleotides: TGTGCCAGCAGCCCAGACAGGGTTGGAAACACCATATATTTT.

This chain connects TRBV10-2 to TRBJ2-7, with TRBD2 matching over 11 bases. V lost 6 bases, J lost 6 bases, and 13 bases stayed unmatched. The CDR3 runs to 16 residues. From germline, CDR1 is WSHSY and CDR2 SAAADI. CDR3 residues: CASSLVAGGVMREQYF. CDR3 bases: TGCGCCAGCAGCTTGGTAGCGGGAGGGGTCATGCGCGAGCAGTACTTC.

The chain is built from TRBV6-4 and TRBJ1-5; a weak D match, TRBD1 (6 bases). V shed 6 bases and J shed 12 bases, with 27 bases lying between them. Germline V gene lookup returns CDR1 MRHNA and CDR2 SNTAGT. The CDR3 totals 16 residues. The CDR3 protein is CASSKTDGGRMTIQHF. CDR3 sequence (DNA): TGTGCCAGCAGCAAAACTGACGGGGGGCGAATGACGATCCAGCATTTT.

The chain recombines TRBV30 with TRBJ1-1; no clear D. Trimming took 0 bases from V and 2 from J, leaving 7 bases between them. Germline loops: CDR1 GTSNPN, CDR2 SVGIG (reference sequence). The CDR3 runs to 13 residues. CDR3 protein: CAWSVGANTEAFF. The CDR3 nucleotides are TGTGCCTGGAGTGTTGGAGCTAACACTGAAGCTTTCTTT.

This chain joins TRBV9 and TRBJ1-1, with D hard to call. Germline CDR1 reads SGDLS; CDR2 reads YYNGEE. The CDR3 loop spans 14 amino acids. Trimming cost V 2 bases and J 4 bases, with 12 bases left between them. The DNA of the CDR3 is TGTGCCAGCAGCGTTGCGGGGTGGAGCACTGAAGCTTTCTTT. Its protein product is CASSVAGWSTEAFF.

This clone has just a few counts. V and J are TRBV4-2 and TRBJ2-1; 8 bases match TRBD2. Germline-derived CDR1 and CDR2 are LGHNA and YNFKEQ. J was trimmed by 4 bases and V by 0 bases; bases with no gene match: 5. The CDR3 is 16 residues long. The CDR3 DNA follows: TGTGCCAGCAGCCAAGAGGCTAGCGGGCGATACAATGAGCAGTTCTTC. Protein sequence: CASSQEASGRYNEQFF.

The CDR3 DNA is TGTGCCAGCAGTTGGGGGACTACGGCAAACATTCAGTACTTC. This encodes CASSWGTTANIQYF. V and J are TRBV27 and TRBJ2-4; TRBD2 agrees at 7 bases. This CDR3 has 14 amino acids. V shed 4 bases and J 6 bases; nucleotides not matched to a gene: 6. CDR1 and CDR2 from the germline V gene are MNHEY and SMNVEV (reference sequence).

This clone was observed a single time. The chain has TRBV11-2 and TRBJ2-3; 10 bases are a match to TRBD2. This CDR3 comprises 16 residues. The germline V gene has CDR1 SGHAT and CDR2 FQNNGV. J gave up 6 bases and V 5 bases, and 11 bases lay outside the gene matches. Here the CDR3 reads CASSDRLAGYTDTQYF. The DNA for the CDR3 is TGTGCCAGCAGCGACCGACTAGCGGGTTATACGGATACGCAGTATTTT.

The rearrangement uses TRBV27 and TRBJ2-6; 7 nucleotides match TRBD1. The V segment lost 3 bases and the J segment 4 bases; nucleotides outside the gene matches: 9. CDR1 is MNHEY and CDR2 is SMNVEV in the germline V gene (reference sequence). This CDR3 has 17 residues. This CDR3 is CASSFRQGWSGANVLTF. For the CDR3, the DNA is TGTGCCAGCAGTTTCCGACAGGGTTGGTCCGGGGCCAACGTCCTGACTTTC.

CDR3 protein: CASSVRVGGFQPQHF. The CDR3 bases are TGTGCCAGCAGTGTACGTGTCGGGGGATTTCAGCCCCAGCATTTT. This sequence joins TRBV6-1 and TRBJ1-5; the D gene is possibly TRBD1 (5 bases). V lost 4 bases to trimming and J lost 6 bases, with 16 bases between them. The V gene's germline CDR1 is MNHNS and CDR2 SASEGT. The CDR3 runs 15 residues.

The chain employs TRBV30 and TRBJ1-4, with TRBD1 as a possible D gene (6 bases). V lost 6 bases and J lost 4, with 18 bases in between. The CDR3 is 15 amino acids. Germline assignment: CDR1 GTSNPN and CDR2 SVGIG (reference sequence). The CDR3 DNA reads TGTGCCTGCAAAAACGGGACAAGCCTTAATGAAAAACTGTTTTTT. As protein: CACKNGTSLNEKLFF. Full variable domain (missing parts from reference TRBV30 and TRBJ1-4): SQTIHQWPATLVQPVGSPLSLECTVEGTSNPNLYWYRQAAGRGLQLLFYSVGIGQISSEVPQNLSASRPQDRQFILSSKKLLLSDSGFYLCACKNGTSLNEKLFFGSGTQLSVL.

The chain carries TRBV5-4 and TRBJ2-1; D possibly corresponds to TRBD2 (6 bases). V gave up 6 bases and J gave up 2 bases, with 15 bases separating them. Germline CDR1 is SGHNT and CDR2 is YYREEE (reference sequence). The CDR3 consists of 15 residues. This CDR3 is CASNPPAGPYNEQFF. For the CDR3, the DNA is TGTGCCAGCAACCCCCCGGCGGGGCCCTACAATGAGCAGTTCTTC.

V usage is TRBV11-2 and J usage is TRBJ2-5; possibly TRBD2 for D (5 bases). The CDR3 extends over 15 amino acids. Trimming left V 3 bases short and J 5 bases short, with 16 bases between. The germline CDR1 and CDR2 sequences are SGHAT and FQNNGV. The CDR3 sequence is CASSLQSGVAETQYF. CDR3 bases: TGTGCCAGCAGCTTGCAATCCGGGGTGGCTGAGACCCAGTACTTC.

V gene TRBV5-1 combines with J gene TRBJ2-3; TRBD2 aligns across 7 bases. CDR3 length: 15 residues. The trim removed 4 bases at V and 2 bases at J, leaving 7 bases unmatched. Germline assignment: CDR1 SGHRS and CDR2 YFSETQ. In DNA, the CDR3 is TGCGCCAGCAGCCTACAAGCGGGGCCCACAGATACGCAGTATTTT. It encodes CASSLQAGPTDTQYF.

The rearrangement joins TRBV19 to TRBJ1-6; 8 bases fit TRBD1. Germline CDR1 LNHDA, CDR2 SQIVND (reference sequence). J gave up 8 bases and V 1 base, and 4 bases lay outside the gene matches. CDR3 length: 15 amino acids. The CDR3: CASSIADRGDSPLHF. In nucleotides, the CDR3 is TGTGCCAGTAGTATAGCCGACAGGGGAGATTCACCCCTCCACTTT.

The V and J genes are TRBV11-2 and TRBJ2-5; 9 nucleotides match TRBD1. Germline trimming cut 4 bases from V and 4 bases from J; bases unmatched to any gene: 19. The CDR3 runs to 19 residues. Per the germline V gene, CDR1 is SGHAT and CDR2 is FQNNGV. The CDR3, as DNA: TGTGCCAGCAGCTCCCCGTATAGTGGGGGACAGGGTCTAGGAGAGACCCAGTACTTC. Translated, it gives CASSSPYSGGQGLGETQYF.

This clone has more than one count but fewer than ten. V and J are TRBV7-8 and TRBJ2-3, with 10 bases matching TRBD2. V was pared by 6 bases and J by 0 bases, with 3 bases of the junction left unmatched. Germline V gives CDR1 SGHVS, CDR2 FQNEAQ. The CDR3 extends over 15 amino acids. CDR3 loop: CASRLTSGSTDTQYF. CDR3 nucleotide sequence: TGTGCCAGCAGGCTGACTAGCGGGAGCACAGATACGCAGTATTTT.

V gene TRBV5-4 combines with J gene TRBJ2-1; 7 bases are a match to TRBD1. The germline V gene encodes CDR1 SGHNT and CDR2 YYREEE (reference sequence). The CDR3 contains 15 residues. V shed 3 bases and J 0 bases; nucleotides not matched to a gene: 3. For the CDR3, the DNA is TGTGCCAGCAGCTCAGGGGGAAGCTCCTACAATGAGCAGTTCTTC. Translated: CASSSGGSSYNEQFF.

CDR3 bases: TGTGCCAGTAGTATTACAGTTAGCAATCAGCCCCAGCATTTT. Its translation is CASSITVSNQPQHF. This chain joins TRBV19 and TRBJ1-5; D unresolved. V lost 3 bases, J lost 0 bases, and 6 bases lay in between. The CDR3 length is 14 residues. Germline V gives CDR1 LNHDA, CDR2 SQIVND (reference sequence).

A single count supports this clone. CDR3 residues: CASSFRTGAYNEKLFF. Here the CDR3 DNA reads TGTGCCAGCAGCTTTAGGACAGGGGCCTATAATGAAAAACTGTTTTTT. The V gene is TRBV5-8, the J gene TRBJ1-4; 9 nucleotides agree with TRBD1. Trimming removed 2 bases from V and 4 bases from J; junction bases left unmatched: 6. Per the germline V gene, CDR1 is SGHTS and CDR2 is YDEGEE. The CDR3 has 16 amino acids.

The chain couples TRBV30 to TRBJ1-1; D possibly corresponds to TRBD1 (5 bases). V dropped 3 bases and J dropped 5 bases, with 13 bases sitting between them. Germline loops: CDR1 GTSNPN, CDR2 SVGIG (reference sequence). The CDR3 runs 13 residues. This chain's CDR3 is CAWRRYRNTEAFF. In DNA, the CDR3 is TGTGCCTGGAGGCGGTACAGGAATACTGAAGCTTTCTTT.

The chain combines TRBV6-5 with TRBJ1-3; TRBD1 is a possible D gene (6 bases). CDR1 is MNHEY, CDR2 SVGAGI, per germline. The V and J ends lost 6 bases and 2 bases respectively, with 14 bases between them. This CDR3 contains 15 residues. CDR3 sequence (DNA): TGTGCCAGCAGCAACAGCCGGACAGCTGGAAACACCATATATTTT. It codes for CASSNSRTAGNTIYF.

CDR3 sequence reads: CAISGGEGQGRRGYTF. CDR3 sequence (DNA): TGTGCCATCAGTGGGGGGGAGGGACAGGGGCGTCGTGGCTACACCTTC. V is TRBV10-3 and J is TRBJ1-2; 10 bases match TRBD1. The CDR3 totals 16 residues. The V segment lost 4 bases and the J segment 7 bases; nucleotides outside the gene matches: 12. CDR1 and CDR2 from the germline V gene are ENHRY and SYGVKD.

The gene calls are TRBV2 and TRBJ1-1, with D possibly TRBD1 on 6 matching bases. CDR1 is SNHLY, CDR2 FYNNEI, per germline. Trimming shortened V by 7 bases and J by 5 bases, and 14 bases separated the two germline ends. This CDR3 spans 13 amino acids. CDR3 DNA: TGTGCCAGCACTCCACAGGGAAAAACTGAAGCTTTCTTT. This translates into CASTPQGKTEAFF.

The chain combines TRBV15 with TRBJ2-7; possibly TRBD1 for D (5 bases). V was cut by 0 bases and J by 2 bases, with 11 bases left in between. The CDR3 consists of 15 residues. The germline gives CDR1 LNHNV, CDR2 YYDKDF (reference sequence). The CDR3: CATSRDPGKTYEQYF. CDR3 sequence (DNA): TGTGCCACCAGCAGAGATCCAGGGAAAACCTACGAGCAGTACTTC.

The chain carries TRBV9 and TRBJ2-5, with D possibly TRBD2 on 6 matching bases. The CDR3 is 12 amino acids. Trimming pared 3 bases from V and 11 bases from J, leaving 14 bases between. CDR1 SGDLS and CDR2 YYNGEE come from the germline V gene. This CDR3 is CASSGPREPQYF. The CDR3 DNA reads TGTGCCAGCAGCGGCCCTCGGGAGCCGCAGTACTTC.

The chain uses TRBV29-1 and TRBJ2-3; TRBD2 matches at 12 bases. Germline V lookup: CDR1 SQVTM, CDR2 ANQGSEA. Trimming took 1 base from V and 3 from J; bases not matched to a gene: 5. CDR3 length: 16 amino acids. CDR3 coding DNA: TGCAGCGTTGAAGTTCCGCTAGCGGGAGGGACAGATACGCAGTATTTT. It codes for CSVEVPLAGGTDTQYF.

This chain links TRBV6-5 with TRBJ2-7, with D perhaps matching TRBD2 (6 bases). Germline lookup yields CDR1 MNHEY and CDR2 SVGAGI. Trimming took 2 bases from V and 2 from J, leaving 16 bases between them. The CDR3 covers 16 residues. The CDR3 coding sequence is TGTGCCAGCAGTTACGGTATGGCTAGCGTAACCTACGAGCAGTACTTC. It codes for CASSYGMASVTYEQYF.

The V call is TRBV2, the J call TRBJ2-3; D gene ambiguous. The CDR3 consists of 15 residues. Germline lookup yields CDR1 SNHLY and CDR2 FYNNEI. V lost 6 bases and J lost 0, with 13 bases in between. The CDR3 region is CASRPQASSTDTQYF. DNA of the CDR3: TGTGCCAGCAGGCCCCAAGCTTCTAGCACAGATACGCAGTATTTT.